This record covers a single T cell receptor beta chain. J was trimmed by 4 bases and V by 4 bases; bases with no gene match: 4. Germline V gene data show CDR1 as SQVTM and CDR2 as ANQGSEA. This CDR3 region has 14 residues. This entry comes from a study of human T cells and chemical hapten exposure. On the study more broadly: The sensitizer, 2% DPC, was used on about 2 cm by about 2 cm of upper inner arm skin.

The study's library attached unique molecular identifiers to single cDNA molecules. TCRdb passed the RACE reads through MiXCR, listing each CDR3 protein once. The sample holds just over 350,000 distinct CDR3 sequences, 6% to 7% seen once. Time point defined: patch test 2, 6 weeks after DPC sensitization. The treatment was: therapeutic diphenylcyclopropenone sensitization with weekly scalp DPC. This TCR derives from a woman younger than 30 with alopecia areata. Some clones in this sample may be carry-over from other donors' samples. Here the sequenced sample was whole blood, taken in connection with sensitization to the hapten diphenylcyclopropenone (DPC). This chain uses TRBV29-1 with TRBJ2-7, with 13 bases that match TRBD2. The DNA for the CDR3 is TGCAGCGTTGCCGGGACTAGCGGGGCGTACGAGCAGTACTTC. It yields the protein CSVAGTSGAYEQYF.